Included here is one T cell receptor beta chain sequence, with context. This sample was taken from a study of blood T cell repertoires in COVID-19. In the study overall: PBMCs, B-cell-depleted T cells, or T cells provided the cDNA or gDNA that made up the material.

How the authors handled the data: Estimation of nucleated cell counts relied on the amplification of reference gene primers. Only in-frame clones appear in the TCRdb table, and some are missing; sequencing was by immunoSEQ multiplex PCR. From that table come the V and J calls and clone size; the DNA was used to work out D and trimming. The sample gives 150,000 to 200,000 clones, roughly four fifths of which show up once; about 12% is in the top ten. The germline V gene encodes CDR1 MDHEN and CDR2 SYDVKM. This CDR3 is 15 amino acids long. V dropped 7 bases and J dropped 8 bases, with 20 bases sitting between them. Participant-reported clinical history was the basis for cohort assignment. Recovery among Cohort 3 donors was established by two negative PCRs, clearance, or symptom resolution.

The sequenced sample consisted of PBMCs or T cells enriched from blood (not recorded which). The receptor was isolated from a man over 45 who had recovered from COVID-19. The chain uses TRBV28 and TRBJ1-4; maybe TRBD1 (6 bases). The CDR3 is CASMVRDNRREKLFF. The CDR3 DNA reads TGTGCCAGCATGGTACGGGACAACCGTCGCGAAAAACTGTTTTTT.